What follows are 26 T cell receptor beta chains derived from one specimen sequenced in a study of beta chain features in type 1 diabetes. Expressed TCRB transcripts were sequenced, since all the RNA that had been isolated was reverse transcribed. This table comes from immunoSEQ multiplex PCR, and its TCRdb copy is limited to in-frame clones, with some not included. The sample consists of 70,000 to 95,000 clones, around 32% of them appearing once. Sample: stem cell memory CD4+ T cells from blood. The receptors stem from a woman under 30 in good health.

The rearrangement joins TRBV2 to TRBJ2-2, with 7 bases identical to TRBD1. The V segment lost 4 bases and the J segment 3 bases; nucleotides outside the gene matches: 2. Germline V gene sequence: CDR1 SNHLY, CDR2 FYNNEI. The CDR3 sequence is 14 residues long. The chain's CDR3 is CASSVRGHTGELFF. The CDR3 region has the DNA TGTGCCAGCAGTGTAAGGGGGCACACCGGGGAGCTGTTTTTT.

This clone showed up just a few times. V gene TRBV6-5 combines with J gene TRBJ2-5; possible D gene TRBD2, 5 bases. In germline, CDR1 is MNHEY, CDR2 SVGAGI. There are 12 residues in the CDR3. V shed 6 bases and J shed 2 bases, with 7 bases lying between them. The CDR3 DNA sequence: TGTGCCAGCAGCCGACTACAAGAGACCCAGTACTTC. It codes for CASSRLQETQYF.

This chain uses TRBV29-1 with TRBJ2-7; maybe TRBD2 (6 bases). The CDR3 has 13 residues. Germline V gene lookup returns CDR1 SQVTM and CDR2 ANQGSEA. V was cut by 8 bases and J by 2 bases, with 16 bases left in between. CDR3 protein: CSRGSAATYEQYF. The CDR3 DNA follows: TGCAGCCGGGGGTCAGCAGCTACCTACGAGCAGTACTTC.

This clone was observed a few times. This chain connects TRBV7-2 to TRBJ2-5, with D possibly matching TRBD2 (7 bases). V dropped 2 bases and J dropped 5 bases, with 24 bases sitting between them. The germline V gene has CDR1 SGHTA and CDR2 FQGNSA. The CDR3 has 18 residues. The chain's CDR3 is CASSLKVAPGGRSETQYF. In DNA form, the CDR3 reads TGTGCCAGCAGCTTAAAAGTAGCCCCCGGGGGGCGGTCGGAGACCCAGTACTTC.

The chain carries TRBV5-1 and TRBJ2-1; 12 nucleotides agree with TRBD1. The CDR3 contains 16 residues. V lost 3 bases, J lost 8 bases, and 9 bases stayed unmatched. In germline, CDR1 is SGHRS, CDR2 YFSETQ. CDR3 sequence (DNA): TGCGCCAGCAGCTCCCGCCCTGGGACAGGGGGCGATGAGCAGTTCTTC. This encodes CASSSRPGTGGDEQFF.

This clone came up a few times. V and J are TRBV4-2 and TRBJ2-5, with TRBD1 matching over 11 bases. Germline V lookup: CDR1 LGHNA, CDR2 YNFKEQ. The CDR3 consists of 15 residues. Trimming at V came to 3 bases and at J to 3 bases, leaving 3 bases not matched to a gene. The CDR3, as DNA: TGTGCCAGCAGCCATGGGGACAGGGGGGAAGAGACCCAGTACTTC. Translation: CASSHGDRGEETQYF.

The chain employs TRBV9 and TRBJ1-4, with TRBD1 matching 9 bases. J gave up 6 bases and V 4 bases, and 10 bases lay outside the gene matches. From germline, CDR1 is SGDLS and CDR2 YYNGEE. The CDR3 is made up of 16 amino acids. In DNA, the CDR3 is TGTGCCAGCAGCCTCTCCTCGGGACAGGGTTATGAAAAACTGTTTTTT. Its translation is CASSLSSGQGYEKLFF.

CDR3 protein: CAWISRAATEAFF. The CDR3 region has the DNA TGTGCCTGGATATCTAGAGCGGCCACTGAAGCTTTCTTT. V usage is TRBV30 and J usage is TRBJ1-1; the D is unclear. The V and J ends lost 4 bases and 4 bases respectively, with 13 bases between them. The CDR3 runs to 13 residues. Germline values: CDR1 GTSNPN, CDR2 SVGIG (reference sequence).

The J gene is TRBJ1-5, the V gene TRBV2, with D possibly matching TRBD1 (6 bases). Germline V gene sequence: CDR1 SNHLY, CDR2 FYNNEI. The CDR3 totals 15 residues. The V gene lost 5 bases and the J gene lost 0 bases, with 11 bases spanning the gap. The CDR3: CASSPGHYSNQPQHF. CDR3 DNA sequence: TGTGCCAGCAGTCCGGGACATTATAGCAATCAGCCCCAGCATTTT. The full variable domain, completed using reference TRBV2 and TRBJ1-5, is EPEVTQTPSHQVTQMGQEVILRCVPISNHLYFYWYRQILGQKVEFLVSFYNNEISEKSEIFDDQFSVERPDGSNFTLKIRSTKLEDSAMYFCASSPGHYSNQPQHFGDGTRLSIL.

The chain joins TRBV5-1 to TRBJ2-1; D remains unclear. Per the germline V gene, CDR1 is SGHRS and CDR2 is YFSETQ. Trimming cost V 2 bases and J 6 bases, with 6 bases left between them. This CDR3 has 12 residues. The CDR3 sequence: CASSLSLNEQFF. The CDR3 DNA follows: TGCGCCAGCAGCTTAAGCCTCAATGAGCAGTTCTTC.

The V and J genes are TRBV2 and TRBJ2-5, with D maybe TRBD1 (6 bases). Trimming stripped 3 bases from V and 2 bases from J, with 13 bases between. There are 15 residues in the CDR3. Germline V gene sequence: CDR1 SNHLY, CDR2 FYNNEI. The CDR3 region has the DNA TGTGCCAGCAGTGAGCAGGGGTCCTCACAAGAGACCCAGTACTTC. Residues: CASSEQGSSQETQYF.

The V and J genes are TRBV27 and TRBJ2-3, with TRBD1 matching over 8 bases. Trimming cost V 2 bases and J 9 bases; bases outside gene matches: 10. The V gene's germline CDR1 is MNHEY and CDR2 SMNVEV (reference sequence). The CDR3 contains 15 residues. The CDR3 sequence is CASSLQGAGGGTQYF. CDR3 DNA sequence: TGTGCCAGCAGTTTACAGGGGGCCGGAGGAGGGACGCAGTATTTT.

The CDR3 bases are TGCGCCAGCAGCCCTAGGACAGGGCGGAACACTGAAGCTTTCTTT. Its protein is CASSPRTGRNTEAFF. The V and J genes are TRBV5-1 and TRBJ1-1, with 8 positions matching TRBD1. Germline trimming cut 4 bases from V and 1 base from J; bases unmatched to any gene: 6. The CDR3 is made up of 15 amino acids. Germline V gene data show CDR1 as SGHRS and CDR2 as YFSETQ.

This clone appeared a few times. V usage is TRBV18 and J usage is TRBJ2-7; 7 bases agree with TRBD1. Trimming removed 4 bases from V and 6 bases from J; junction bases left unmatched: 12. Germline V gene sequence: CDR1 KGHSH, CDR2 LQKENI. The CDR3 length is 15 residues. In nucleotides, the CDR3 is TGTGCCAGCTCACTCGCTGGACAGGTCGGTTCCGAGCAGTACTTC. Amino acids: CASSLAGQVGSEQYF.

This sequence joins TRBV9 and TRBJ2-2; 8 nucleotides align to TRBD2. CDR1 SGDLS and CDR2 YYNGEE come from the germline V gene. V trimming: 6 bases; J trimming: 4 bases; junction bases outside the gene matches: 8. The CDR3 covers 15 residues. The CDR3 DNA sequence: TGTGCCAGCACCAAAGCGGGAGTCGTCACCGGGGAGCTGTTTTTT. This encodes CASTKAGVVTGELFF.

This chain uses TRBV5-4 with TRBJ2-3; 13 positions agree with TRBD2. Germline trimming cut 5 bases from V and 3 bases from J; bases unmatched to any gene: 9. The CDR3 is 17 amino acids. The germline V gene has CDR1 SGHNT and CDR2 YYREEE (reference sequence). This CDR3 reads CASSSRTSGSVTDTQYF. DNA of the CDR3: TGTGCCAGCAGTTCCAGGACTAGCGGGAGTGTGACAGATACGCAGTATTTT.

There are a few counts of this clone. The chain recombines TRBV5-1 with TRBJ2-3; D ambiguous. This CDR3 region has 14 residues. With 3 bases removed from V and 1 base from J, the gap between germline ends came to 9 bases. Germline-derived CDR1 and CDR2 are SGHRS and YFSETQ. The CDR3 here is CASSSAGGTDTQYF. The DNA of the CDR3 is TGCGCCAGCAGCTCGGCAGGCGGCACAGATACGCAGTATTTT.

This clone was found a few times. V gene TRBV7-2 combines with J gene TRBJ2-7; the D is unclear. The V gene lost 5 bases and the J gene lost 2 bases, with 10 bases spanning the gap. The CDR3 totals 13 residues. The germline CDR1 and CDR2 sequences are SGHTA and FQGNSA. For the CDR3, the DNA is TGTGCCAGCAGCGTACTATCGGCCTACGAGCAGTACTTC. Encoded protein: CASSVLSAYEQYF.

The chain links TRBV10-3 to TRBJ1-2, with TRBD1 identical over 8 bases. Germline V gives CDR1 ENHRY, CDR2 SYGVKD. The V and J ends lost 4 bases and 3 bases, in that order; junction bases with no gene match: 4. The CDR3 is made up of 14 amino acids. CDR3 in amino acids: CAISGSGGDYGYTF. Written as DNA, the CDR3 is TGTGCCATCAGTGGGTCAGGGGGCGACTATGGCTACACCTTC.

In this sample, this clone turned up a few times. This rearrangement joins TRBV27 to TRBJ2-7, with 10 bases fitting TRBD2. The germline V gene has CDR1 MNHEY and CDR2 SMNVEV (reference sequence). This CDR3 comprises 17 residues. The junction had 12 bases not matched to a gene; V was cut back by 5 bases and J by 2 bases. The CDR3: CASSPYPGLASTYEQYF. In nucleotides, the CDR3 is TGTGCCAGCAGTCCCTACCCGGGACTAGCGAGTACCTACGAGCAGTACTTC.

The genes are TRBV7-6 and TRBJ2-1, with D possibly being TRBD2 (5 bases). The germline gives CDR1 SGHVS, CDR2 FNYEAQ. Between the trimmed V and J ends, which lost 1 base and 5 bases, there was a span of 18 bases. The CDR3 spans 17 residues. DNA of the CDR3: TGTGCCAGCAGCTTAGGAATAGCGCAACTACCGGACAATGAGCAGTTCTTC. It is translated as CASSLGIAQLPDNEQFF. Using reference TRBV7-6 and TRBJ2-1 for the parts outside the CDR3, the full variable domain is GAGVSQSPRYKVTKRGQDVALRCDPISGHVSLYWYRQALGQGPEFLTYFNYEAQQDKSGLPNDRFSAERPEGSISTLTIQRTEQRDSAMYRCASSLGIAQLPDNEQFFGPGTRLTVL.

This clone has a handful of counts. The chain employs TRBV27 and TRBJ1-5; unclear D gene. The CDR3 has 14 residues. Germline CDR1 reads MNHEY; CDR2 reads SMNVEV (reference sequence). V was cut by 6 bases and J by 1 base, with 10 bases left in between. CDR3 loop: CASREISSNQPQHF. The CDR3 DNA is TGTGCCAGCAGGGAGATTAGCAGCAATCAGCCCCAGCATTTT.

The V and J genes are TRBV5-1 and TRBJ2-1, with 7 bases aligning to TRBD2. The CDR3 contains 14 residues. The trim removed 4 bases at V and 6 bases at J, leaving 7 bases unmatched. Germline CDR1 reads SGHRS; CDR2 reads YFSETQ. The CDR3 nucleotides read TGCGCCAGCAGCAGGGCGGGAGAAACCAATGAGCAGTTCTTC. Its translation: CASSRAGETNEQFF.

This clone has just a few counts. This chain links TRBV11-2 with TRBJ2-7, with 7 bases matching TRBD1. Per the germline V gene, CDR1 is SGHAT and CDR2 is FQNNGV. The CDR3 extends over 15 amino acids. V was pared by 5 bases and J by 5 bases, with 12 bases of the junction left unmatched. CDR3 DNA: TGTGCCAGCAGCACAAGTGGAGACAGGGTTCACGAGCAGTACTTC. Protein product: CASSTSGDRVHEQYF. The full variable domain, its missing parts supplied by reference TRBV11-2 and TRBJ2-7, is EAGVAQSPRYKIIEKRQSVAFWCNPISGHATLYWYQQILGQGPKLLIQFQNNGVVDDSQLPKDRFSAERLKGVDSTLKIQPAKLEDSAVYLCASSTSGDRVHEQYFGPGTRLTVT.

This clone turned up a few times. The rearrangement links TRBV19 to TRBJ1-5, with D unclear. V dropped 2 bases and J dropped 2 bases, with 10 bases sitting between them. This CDR3 is built from 15 residues. In germline, CDR1 is LNHDA, CDR2 SQIVND (reference sequence). The CDR3 region is CASSIREVRNQPQHF. CDR3 sequence (DNA): TGTGCCAGTAGTATAAGGGAGGTTCGCAATCAGCCCCAGCATTTT.

The rearrangement links TRBV4-1 to TRBJ2-1; a weak D match, TRBD2 (6 bases). Per the germline V gene, CDR1 is MGHRA and CDR2 is YSYEKL. The ends were cut back, 2 bases at V and 9 bases at J, with 17 bases in the middle. The CDR3 spans 15 residues. In nucleotides, the CDR3 is TGCGCCAGCAGCCAACCTAGCGTCCTCCTGGCTGAGCAGTTCTTC. Protein sequence: CASSQPSVLLAEQFF.